A selection of T cell receptor beta chains follows, all from one sample in a study of blood T cell repertoires in COVID-19. Assay used: immunoSEQ multiplex PCR; TCRdb lists only in-frame clones, some missing. This sample has about 180,000 clones, with roughly 89% found just once. Material: PBMCs or T cells enriched from blood (not recorded which). Source of these receptors: a woman between 40 and 55 years old with acute COVID-19. Both conserved end residues are part of each CDR3. The order of the fields is J gene, V gene, D gene, clone size, CDR3 length, CDR3 protein, CDR3 DNA. A D gene is named only where the DNA matches it firmly. Not all rows give a size; the values are once, few, many and, for expanded clones, a class.

j_call: TRBJ1-4
v_call: TRBV27
d_call: -
clone_size: -
cdr3_length: 12
cdr3_aa: CASSGGGEKLFF
cdr3_nt: TGTGCCAGCAGTGGAGGCGGAGAAAAACTGTTTTTT

j_call: TRBJ1-4
v_call: TRBV4-1
d_call: -
clone_size: few
cdr3_length: 14
cdr3_aa: CASSLSATNEKLFF
cdr3_nt: TGCGCCAGCAGCCTCTCAGCAACTAATGAAAAACTGTTTTTT

j_call: TRBJ1-2
v_call: TRBV2
d_call: -
clone_size: -
cdr3_length: 13
cdr3_aa: CASRGDINYGYTF
cdr3_nt: TGTGCCAGCAGGGGGGACATTAACTATGGCTACACCTTC

j_call: TRBJ2-2
v_call: TRBV24-1
d_call: TRBD1
clone_size: -
cdr3_length: 16
cdr3_aa: CATSSPGQGNTGELFF
cdr3_nt: TGTGCCACCAGTTCCCCGGGACAGGGGAACACCGGGGAGCTGTTTTTT

j_call: TRBJ1-6
v_call: TRBV3-1/TRBV3-2
d_call: -
clone_size: -
cdr3_length: 16
cdr3_aa: CASSQWRPGDNSPLHF
cdr3_nt: TGTGCCAGCAGCCAATGGAGGCCAGGGGACAATTCACCCCTCCACTTT

j_call: TRBJ2-7
v_call: TRBV5-1
d_call: -
clone_size: -
cdr3_length: 11
cdr3_aa: CASNQGGEQYF
cdr3_nt: TGCGCCAGCAACCAGGGAGGCGAGCAGTACTTC

j_call: TRBJ2-7
v_call: TRBV20-1
d_call: -
clone_size: -
cdr3_length: 11
cdr3_aa: CSAQVTYEQYF
cdr3_nt: TGCAGTGCACAGGTAACCTACGAGCAGTACTTC

j_call: TRBJ2-5
v_call: TRBV15
d_call: -
clone_size: once
cdr3_length: 14
cdr3_aa: CATSTRQSQETQYF
cdr3_nt: TGTGCCACCAGCACCCGACAGAGCCAAGAGACCCAGTACTTC

j_call: TRBJ2-7
v_call: TRBV28
d_call: TRBD2
clone_size: -
cdr3_length: 15
cdr3_aa: CASSHTSGSYYEQYF
cdr3_nt: TGTGCCAGCAGCCATACTAGCGGGAGTTACTACGAGCAGTACTTC

j_call: TRBJ1-1
v_call: TRBV2
d_call: -
clone_size: few
cdr3_length: 16
cdr3_aa: CASSERPTALNTEAFF
cdr3_nt: TGTGCCAGCAGTGAACGACCGACAGCCCTGAACACTGAAGCTTTCTTT

j_call: TRBJ2-1
v_call: TRBV7-2
d_call: -
clone_size: -
cdr3_length: 13
cdr3_aa: CASSLGPSNEQFF
cdr3_nt: TGTGCCAGCAGCTTAGGGCCCAGTAATGAGCAGTTCTTC

j_call: TRBJ1-5
v_call: TRBV10-3
d_call: -
clone_size: -
cdr3_length: 14
cdr3_aa: CAISAAGANQPQHF
cdr3_nt: TGTGCCATCAGTGCTGCGGGTGCAAATCAGCCCCAGCATTTT

j_call: TRBJ1-4
v_call: TRBV20-1
d_call: -
clone_size: -
cdr3_length: 10
cdr3_aa: CSAFGTGTIF
cdr3_nt: -

j_call: TRBJ2-3
v_call: TRBV29-1
d_call: -
clone_size: -
cdr3_length: 16
cdr3_aa: CSVEDRWAPSTDTQYF
cdr3_nt: TGCAGCGTTGAAGATCGGTGGGCGCCTAGCACAGATACGCAGTATTTT

j_call: TRBJ2-1
v_call: TRBV3-1/TRBV3-2
d_call: -
clone_size: -
cdr3_length: 16
cdr3_aa: CASSPLRSSSYNEQFF
cdr3_nt: TGTGCCAGCAGTCCCCTGCGGTCTAGCTCCTACAATGAGCAGTTCTTC

j_call: TRBJ1-1
v_call: TRBV2
d_call: TRBD1
clone_size: medium-sized
cdr3_length: 14
cdr3_aa: CASSAGTGNTEAFF
cdr3_nt: TGTGCCAGCAGCGCCGGGACAGGGAACACTGAAGCTTTCTTT

j_call: TRBJ2-7
v_call: TRBV18
d_call: -
clone_size: once
cdr3_length: 16
cdr3_aa: CASSPKGGKSSYEQYF
cdr3_nt: TGTGCCAGCTCACCGAAGGGGGGGAAAAGCTCCTACGAGCAGTACTTC

j_call: TRBJ2-5
v_call: TRBV5-4
d_call: TRBD1
clone_size: -
cdr3_length: 16
cdr3_aa: CASSLGGQGTQETQYF
cdr3_nt: TGTGCCAGCAGCTTGGGGGGACAGGGGACCCAAGAGACCCAGTACTTC

j_call: TRBJ2-5
v_call: TRBV5-1
d_call: -
clone_size: -
cdr3_length: 16
cdr3_aa: CASSPWTEEAQETQYF
cdr3_nt: TGCGCCAGCAGCCCGTGGACAGAAGAAGCCCAAGAGACCCAGTACTTC

j_call: TRBJ2-1
v_call: TRBV4-3
d_call: -
clone_size: -
cdr3_length: 15
cdr3_aa: CASSQDLSAYNEQFF
cdr3_nt: TGCGCCAGCAGCCAAGATCTTTCGGCCTACAATGAGCAGTTCTTC

j_call: TRBJ1-1
v_call: TRBV19
d_call: TRBD1
clone_size: once
cdr3_length: 15
cdr3_aa: CASSIRRQGNTEAFF
cdr3_nt: TGTGCCAGTAGTATCCGTCGACAGGGGAACACTGAAGCTTTCTTT

j_call: TRBJ1-2
v_call: TRBV6-2/TRBV6-3
d_call: -
clone_size: -
cdr3_length: 13
cdr3_aa: CASSFDTNYGYTF
cdr3_nt: TGTGCCAGCAGTTTCGACACTAACTATGGCTACACCTTC

j_call: TRBJ2-4
v_call: TRBV30
d_call: -
clone_size: -
cdr3_length: 15
cdr3_aa: CAWSVRKGAKNIQYF
cdr3_nt: TGTGCCTGGAGTGTACGGAAGGGGGCCAAAAACATTCAGTACTTC

j_call: TRBJ2-1
v_call: TRBV19
d_call: TRBD2
clone_size: few
cdr3_length: 15
cdr3_aa: CASIRAAGGFNEQFF
cdr3_nt: TGTGCCAGCATTAGGGCAGCGGGGGGGTTCAATGAGCAGTTCTTC

j_call: TRBJ2-1
v_call: TRBV5-1
d_call: TRBD1
clone_size: -
cdr3_length: 15
cdr3_aa: CASSHRGTGGNEQFF
cdr3_nt: TGCGCCAGCAGCCATCGCGGGACAGGGGGCAATGAGCAGTTCTTC

j_call: TRBJ2-5
v_call: TRBV3-1/TRBV3-2
d_call: -
clone_size: -
cdr3_length: 17
cdr3_aa: CASSQDGGGLVRETQYF
cdr3_nt: TGTGCCAGCAGCCAAGACGGCGGTGGGTTGGTAAGAGAGACCCAGTACTTC